This T cell receptor beta chain comes out of a study of blood T cell repertoires in COVID-19. The overall study: Nucleic acid was either cDNA or gDNA, and it came from T cells, B-cell-depleted T cells, or PBMCs.

This clone has just a few counts. Authors' analysis steps: From reference gene primer amplification, estimates of nucleated cell counts were derived. Method: immunoSEQ multiplex PCR; TCRdb's copy keeps in-frame clones and lacks some. D and trimming were read from the DNA, whereas the V and J calls and clone size are those reported in that table. The sample has 150,000 or so clones, roughly 80% seen once. V was clipped by 7 bases and J by 5 bases; unmatched bases: 11. CDR1 is MNHNY and CDR2 is SVGAGI in the germline V gene (reference sequence). CDR3 size: 16 residues. The receptor was derived from a man at least 80 years old with acute or convalescent COVID-19. The chain is built from TRBV6-6 and TRBJ2-1; 10 nucleotides align to TRBD1. What was sequenced was peripheral blood. The CDR3 DNA sequence: TGTGCCAGCACCTCGGGACAGGGGCAAAAGGACAATGAGCAGTTCTTC. Its protein is CASTSGQGQKDNEQFF.